One T cell receptor (beta chain) is described in this entry. Its antigen is still unknown. This entry belongs to a study of vaccination and CD4 T cells after COVID-19. Study at large: Nasal swab PCR detected SARS-CoV-2 in convalescent patients; fewer than ten had mild disease, one severe. Each control culture was treated with a CEFX pool, an HIV-1 Nef pool, or no peptide. Comprising six males and four females, the convalescent participants counted two Hispanic individuals among them. Study-wide results and caveats: Spike mono-reactivity was shown by 304 of 307 vaccine-specific clones in convalescent patients.

The study sequenced cultured CD4+ T cell DNA using the Oncomine TCR Beta short-read assay. TCRdb re-derived calls from the PCR reads in MiXCR, one entry per CDR3 protein. The top ten hold 9.5% to 12% of the sample, which has 20,000 to 25,000 distinct CDR3 sequences, over 25% seen once. Time point meaning: late sampling 161 to 241 days after vaccination in three convalescent patients. The treatment: roughly 11-day PBMC culture with coronavirus spike peptide pools or control peptides (ViraFEST assay). Germline V gene lookup returns CDR1 SGHAT and CDR2 FQNNGV. CDR3 length: 14 amino acids. V was shortened by 7 bases and J by 2 bases, with 15 bases between the two germline ends.

The chain uses TRBV11-2 and TRBJ2-7; D is uncertain. The sequence derives from a human donor who had recovered from COVID-19. Sequences were derived from CD4+ T cells from blood, cultured in vitro, sampled about 7 months after SARS-CoV-2 vaccination. The CDR3: CASTDSTKPYEQYF. Written as DNA, the CDR3 is TGTGCCAGCACCGACTCGACGAAGCCCTACGAGCAGTACTTC.